These 8 T cell receptor beta chains share one sample of origin, sequenced in a study of cytomegalovirus exposure and HLA in healthy donors (dated by TCRdb to about 2017). Libraries were built with the immunoSEQ multiplex PCR assay. For the multiplex PCR, a mixture combining 60 forward primers for TCR Vbeta segments and 13 reverse primers for TCR Jbeta segments was used. TCRdb carries this immuneACCESS record with in-frame sequences only. Its versions omit some clonotypes, under half of them owing to an unresolved V gene in the studies checked, with the rest unexplained. Within this sample are some 110,000 clones, with about 69% of them counted one time only. Clones ranked in the top ten supply 1.6% of the sample. The sequencing sample was made of PBMCs. Every receptor here comes from a woman younger than 35 in good health and CMV-seronegative.

V is TRBV28 and J is TRBJ1-4, with D hard to call. The CDR3 totals 12 residues. CDR1 is MDHEN, CDR2 SYDVKM, per germline. Trimming pared 1 base from V and 12 bases from J, leaving 9 bases between. As DNA, the CDR3 is TGTGCCAGCAGTTTATTATCAGCGGAACTGTTTTTT. Its protein product is CASSLLSAELFF.

This clone occurred a few times. The chain links TRBV7-9 to TRBJ1-2; 7 nucleotides line up with TRBD1. The CDR3 is 13 residues long. Trimming took 5 bases from V and 3 from J; bases not matched to a gene: 3. Germline CDR1 reads SEHNR; CDR2 reads FQNEAQ (reference sequence). The DNA of the CDR3 is TGTGCCAGCAGCCGAACAGGGGACTATGGCTACACCTTC. This sequence encodes CASSRTGDYGYTF.

This clone was counted a single time. The chain has TRBV29-1 and TRBJ2-7; 9 bases align to TRBD1. Looked up from germline, CDR1 is SQVTM and CDR2 is ANQGSEA. J was trimmed by 3 bases and V by 7 bases; bases with no gene match: 4. The CDR3 loop spans 12 amino acids. The CDR3, as DNA: TGCAGCGGGGGACAGGGAATCTACGAGCAGTACTTC. It specifies CSGGQGIYEQYF.

The chain couples TRBV30 to TRBJ1-4, with 7 bases aligning to TRBD1. The V segment lost 4 bases and the J segment 7 bases; nucleotides outside the gene matches: 9. The CDR3 length is 14 residues. Looked up from germline, CDR1 is GTSNPN and CDR2 is SVGIG (reference sequence). The CDR3: CAWTTGTDTEKLFF. The CDR3 nucleotides are TGTGCCTGGACCACCGGGACAGATACTGAAAAACTGTTTTTT.

V gene TRBV14 combines with J gene TRBJ2-2, with D possibly being TRBD1 (7 bases). The length of the CDR3 is 18 residues. Trimming took off 2 bases at V and 3 bases at J, with 19 bases between the two ends. Per the germline V gene, CDR1 is SGHDN and CDR2 is FVKESK. As DNA, the CDR3 is TGTGCCAGCAGCCAATCTAAACCGGGGGACAGTTACACCGGGGAGCTGTTTTTT. Encoded protein: CASSQSKPGDSYTGELFF.

This clone has a handful of counts. The CDR3 spells CASSDLGQGNSPLHF. The CDR3 nucleotides are TGTGCCAGCAGTGATTTAGGGCAGGGGAATTCACCCCTCCACTTT. The V gene is TRBV2, the J gene TRBJ1-6; possible D gene TRBD1, 6 bases. The germline V and J ends were trimmed by 3 bases and 7 bases, with 13 bases remaining between them. Germline assignment: CDR1 SNHLY and CDR2 FYNNEI. The CDR3 has 15 residues.

This clone has only one observation. The chain employs TRBV6-5 and TRBJ1-3; D perhaps matches TRBD1 (6 bases). V was pared by 5 bases and J by 0 bases, with 11 bases between. Germline lookup yields CDR1 MNHEY and CDR2 SVGAGI. The CDR3 is made up of 15 amino acids. In DNA form, the CDR3 reads TGTGCCAGCAGTGGGACATCTCTCTCTGGAAACACCATATATTTT. It codes for CASSGTSLSGNTIYF.

The J gene is TRBJ1-1, the V gene TRBV11-2; 7 bases map to TRBD1. Germline values: CDR1 SGHAT, CDR2 FQNNGV. J lost 0 bases, V lost 4 bases, and 8 bases had no gene match. CDR3 length: 16 residues. The CDR3 loop is CASSSYGTEMNTEAFF. CDR3 bases: TGTGCCAGCAGCTCCTACGGGACAGAAATGAACACTGAAGCTTTCTTT.